These T cell receptor beta chains were read from a single sample in a study of CD8+ T cells in alopecia areata. TCRdb keeps only in-frame clones here, not all; method: immunoSEQ multiplex PCR. The sample contains about 160,000 clones, 55% to 75% of which appear only once. Sequenced material: CD4+ T cells sorted from blood, taken at week 4, from a patient treated with tofacitinib. These receptors all come from a human donor with alopecia areata. CDR3s include the opening cysteine and the closing phenylalanine or tryptophan. D genes are given only for firm matches. The size of a clone is reported for some rows only, either as once, few or many, or as a class for expanded clones.

CDR3 DNA: TGTGCCTGGAGCGGACAGGGGGATGCTTTCTTT; CDR3 protein: CAWSGQGDAFF; V gene: TRBV30; J gene: TRBJ1-1; clone size: -; D gene: TRBD1
CDR3 DNA: TGTGCCTGGGAAGGACACTTACAAGAGACCCAGTACTTC; CDR3 protein: CAWEGHLQETQYF; V gene: TRBV30; J gene: TRBJ2-5; clone size: -; D gene: -
CDR3 DNA: TGTGCCAGCAGGACCCAACAGTGGGAACTGTTTTTT; CDR3 protein: CASRTQQWELFF; V gene: TRBV2; J gene: TRBJ1-4; clone size: medium-sized; D gene: -
CDR3 DNA: TGTGCCAGCAGTTTAACTTTGGAAGGCACAGATACGCAGTATTTT; CDR3 protein: CASSLTLEGTDTQYF; V gene: TRBV27; J gene: TRBJ2-3; clone size: few; D gene: -
CDR3 DNA: TGCGCCAGCAGTCAGTGGGAGAGGAACGAGCAGTACTTC; CDR3 protein: CASSQWERNEQYF; V gene: TRBV23-1; J gene: TRBJ2-7; clone size: once; D gene: -
CDR3 DNA: TGCAGCGTTGAAGATCGGTGGAACACTGAAGCTTTCTTT; CDR3 protein: CSVEDRWNTEAFF; V gene: TRBV29-1; J gene: TRBJ1-1; clone size: once; D gene: -
CDR3 DNA: TGCGCCAGCAGCCTAGACGGGACAGGGGAACAGCCCCAGCATTTT; CDR3 protein: CASSLDGTGEQPQHF; V gene: TRBV5-1; J gene: TRBJ1-5; clone size: -; D gene: TRBD1
CDR3 DNA: TGTGCCTGGAGTGGACAGTTTAACTATGGCTACACCTTC; CDR3 protein: CAWSGQFNYGYTF; V gene: TRBV30; J gene: TRBJ1-2; clone size: -; D gene: -
CDR3 DNA: TGTGCCAGCAGCTTATCCCACAGGGGGCGCGGCTACACCTTC; CDR3 protein: CASSLSHRGRGYTF; V gene: TRBV7-2; J gene: TRBJ1-2; clone size: -; D gene: TRBD1
CDR3 DNA: TGTGCCAGCAGCCAAGATAACGAAGAGACCCAGTACTTC; CDR3 protein: CASSQDNEETQYF; V gene: TRBV14; J gene: TRBJ2-5; clone size: few; D gene: -
CDR3 DNA: TGTGCCAGCATGGCAGGGCCGCTGAGGCGGGAGACCCAGTACTTC; CDR3 protein: CASMAGPLRRETQYF; V gene: TRBV6-1; J gene: TRBJ2-5; clone size: -; D gene: -
CDR3 DNA: TGTGCCTGGAGTGTGCTGAGGAACACTGAAGCTTTCTTT; CDR3 protein: CAWSVLRNTEAFF; V gene: TRBV30; J gene: TRBJ1-1; clone size: few; D gene: -
CDR3 DNA: TGTGCCAGCAGCTGGGACAGGGGGCACACTGAAGCTTTCTTT; CDR3 protein: CASSWDRGHTEAFF; V gene: TRBV5-4; J gene: TRBJ1-1; clone size: -; D gene: TRBD1
CDR3 DNA: TGTGCCATCAGTGAGTCCAACGAGAAAGAGCAGTTCTTC; CDR3 protein: CAISESNEKEQFF; V gene: TRBV10-3; J gene: TRBJ2-1; clone size: -; D gene: -
CDR3 DNA: TGTGCCTGGAGTGCCTCTGGAAACACCATATATTTT; CDR3 protein: CAWSASGNTIYF; V gene: TRBV30; J gene: TRBJ1-3; clone size: -; D gene: -
CDR3 DNA: TGTGCCTGGAGTGTATGGGACCAGAACACTGAAGCTTTCTTT; CDR3 protein: CAWSVWDQNTEAFF; V gene: TRBV30; J gene: TRBJ1-1; clone size: -; D gene: -
CDR3 DNA: TGTGCCAGCAGCCCTGCGGGGGCAGGGGCCTACGAGCAGTACTTC; CDR3 protein: CASSPAGAGAYEQYF; V gene: TRBV5-4; J gene: TRBJ2-7; clone size: -; D gene: -
CDR3 DNA: TGCGCCAGCAGGAACCGCAGCCAGAACACTGAAGCTTTCTTT; CDR3 protein: CASRNRSQNTEAFF; V gene: TRBV5-1; J gene: TRBJ1-1; clone size: -; D gene: -
CDR3 DNA: TGTGCCAGTAGTCTTCCGGGGATGGAGACCCAGTACTTC; CDR3 protein: CASSLPGMETQYF; V gene: TRBV19; J gene: TRBJ2-5; clone size: few; D gene: -
CDR3 DNA: TGCGCCAGCAGCCAAAACAGGGGAGATACGCAGTATTTT; CDR3 protein: CASSQNRGDTQYF; V gene: TRBV4-3; J gene: TRBJ2-3; clone size: medium-sized; D gene: TRBD1
CDR3 DNA: TGTGCCTGGAGTGACAGCGAGGGAGCTTTCTTT; CDR3 protein: CAWSDSEGAFF; V gene: TRBV30; J gene: TRBJ1-1; clone size: few; D gene: -
CDR3 DNA: TGCAGCGGTATAAATCGGGTTAATGAAAAACTGTTTTTT; CDR3 protein: CSGINRVNEKLFF; V gene: TRBV29-1; J gene: TRBJ1-4; clone size: once; D gene: -
CDR3 DNA: TGTGCCAGCAGTTCCCCTAGAGGGGGGGCTGAAGCTTTCTTT; CDR3 protein: CASSSPRGGAEAFF; V gene: TRBV6-6; J gene: TRBJ1-1; clone size: -; D gene: -
CDR3 DNA: TGTGCCACCAGCAGAGCCCCCGGGTTGGGAGAGACCCAGTACTTC; CDR3 protein: CATSRAPGLGETQYF; V gene: TRBV15; J gene: TRBJ2-5; clone size: -; D gene: -
CDR3 DNA: TGTGCCAGCAGCTCGGGACACACCATGAACACTGAAGCTCTCTTT; CDR3 protein: CASSSGHTMNTEALF; V gene: TRBV7-9; J gene: TRBJ1-1; clone size: once; D gene: -
CDR3 DNA: TGTGCCAGCTCACCAGCCGGGGGGGCGCCGGATCAGCCCCAGCATTTT; CDR3 protein: CASSPAGGAPDQPQHF; V gene: TRBV18; J gene: TRBJ1-5; clone size: -; D gene: -
CDR3 DNA: TGTGCCAGCAGCTACTATAACACCGGGGAGCTGTTTTTT; CDR3 protein: CASSYYNTGELFF; V gene: TRBV7-3; J gene: TRBJ2-2; clone size: -; D gene: -
CDR3 DNA: TGTGCCAGCAGCCAAGTCGGACAGGGCGGCTCTGGGGCCAACGTCCTGACTTTC; CDR3 protein: CASSQVGQGGSGANVLTF; V gene: TRBV4-2; J gene: TRBJ2-6; clone size: once; D gene: TRBD1
CDR3 DNA: TGTGCCTGGAGTGTGAACACTGAAGCTTTCTTT; CDR3 protein: CAWSVNTEAFF; V gene: TRBV30; J gene: TRBJ1-1; clone size: once; D gene: -
CDR3 DNA: TGCAGCGTTGAAGATCGTCGCCACCCCGGGGGTGAGCAGTACTTC; CDR3 protein: CSVEDRRHPGGEQYF; V gene: TRBV29-1; J gene: TRBJ2-7; clone size: few; D gene: -
CDR3 DNA: TGCAGCGTCGACAGGGCAGAGACCCAGTACTTC; CDR3 protein: CSVDRAETQYF; V gene: TRBV29-1; J gene: TRBJ2-5; clone size: -; D gene: TRBD1
CDR3 DNA: TGTGCCACCGGGACTAGCGGCTCCATCACCTACAATGAGCAGTTCTTC; CDR3 protein: CATGTSGSITYNEQFF; V gene: TRBV11-2; J gene: TRBJ2-1; clone size: -; D gene: TRBD2
CDR3 DNA: TGCAGCGTTCGTCCTAGCGCCGTCGTGGGCGAGCAGTACTTC; CDR3 protein: CSVRPSAVVGEQYF; V gene: TRBV29-1; J gene: TRBJ2-7; clone size: few; D gene: -
CDR3 DNA: TGTGCCAGCAGCAACCGGGACAGGGGTAACACTGAAGCTTTCTTT; CDR3 protein: CASSNRDRGNTEAFF; V gene: TRBV7-2; J gene: TRBJ1-1; clone size: -; D gene: TRBD1
CDR3 DNA: TGTGCCAGCAGTGAAGGGAGGGGAGCACCCCTCCACTTT; CDR3 protein: CASSEGRGAPLHF; V gene: TRBV2; J gene: TRBJ1-6; clone size: once; D gene: -
CDR3 DNA: TGCGCCAGCAGCTACTCTAGCTCTGGGGCCAACGTCCTGACTTTC; CDR3 protein: CASSYSSSGANVLTF; V gene: TRBV5-1; J gene: TRBJ2-6; clone size: once; D gene: -
CDR3 DNA: TGCAGCGTTGAGGGTAGGAGACTAGTCGATGAGCAGTTCTTC; CDR3 protein: CSVEGRRLVDEQFF; V gene: TRBV29-1; J gene: TRBJ2-1; clone size: -; D gene: -
CDR3 DNA: TGTGCCAGCAGCTTAGCTGGGACAGGGCTCTACAATGAGCAGTTCTTC; CDR3 protein: CASSLAGTGLYNEQFF; V gene: TRBV7-2; J gene: TRBJ2-1; clone size: -; D gene: TRBD1
CDR3 DNA: TGTGCCTGGAGCGAGCGGGCCTACGAGCAGTACTTC; CDR3 protein: CAWSERAYEQYF; V gene: TRBV30; J gene: TRBJ2-7; clone size: -; D gene: -
CDR3 DNA: TGCAGTGTTCGGGACAGCTACGAGCAGTACTTC; CDR3 protein: CSVRDSYEQYF; V gene: TRBV20-1; J gene: TRBJ2-7; clone size: -; D gene: TRBD1
CDR3 DNA: TGCAGCGTTAGGCATCAAGACTATGGCTACACCTTC; CDR3 protein: CSVRHQDYGYTF; V gene: TRBV29-1; J gene: TRBJ1-2; clone size: -; D gene: -
CDR3 DNA: TGCGCCAGCAGGTTGATATACTCTTCCGACTACGAGCAGTACTTC; CDR3 protein: CASRLIYSSDYEQYF; V gene: TRBV5-1; J gene: TRBJ2-7; clone size: -; D gene: -
CDR3 DNA: TGCAGCGTTGATTTGGCCCAAGAGACCCAGTACTTC; CDR3 protein: CSVDLAQETQYF; V gene: TRBV29-1; J gene: TRBJ2-5; clone size: -; D gene: -
CDR3 DNA: TGCAGCGTTAAATCCCGGGGGGGTACTGAGTACAATGAGCAGTTCTTC; CDR3 protein: CSVKSRGGTEYNEQFF; V gene: TRBV29-1; J gene: TRBJ2-1; clone size: -; D gene: TRBD2
CDR3 DNA: TGTGCCAGCAGCTTAGATGTTGTGGGGCGTAATGAGCAGTTCTTC; CDR3 protein: CASSLDVVGRNEQFF; V gene: TRBV11-2; J gene: TRBJ2-1; clone size: many; D gene: -
CDR3 DNA: TGTGCCAGCAGCTTCAGCGGGGGGGTGACCCAAGAGACCCAGTACTTC; CDR3 protein: CASSFSGGVTQETQYF; V gene: TRBV5-6; J gene: TRBJ2-5; clone size: -; D gene: TRBD2
CDR3 DNA: TGTGCCACCAGCAGAGTCGGGTCGGGCTACACCTTC; CDR3 protein: CATSRVGSGYTF; V gene: TRBV15; J gene: TRBJ1-2; clone size: few; D gene: -
CDR3 DNA: TGTGCCAGCTGTTCCCCCGGGACGACTTCGCACTTT; CDR3 protein: CASCSPGTTSHF; V gene: TRBV28; J gene: TRBJ1-6; clone size: few; D gene: -
CDR3 DNA: TGTGCCTGGAGTGTAGGAGGGTCCCTCTCCTACGAGCAGTACTTC; CDR3 protein: CAWSVGGSLSYEQYF; V gene: TRBV30; J gene: TRBJ2-7; clone size: -; D gene: -
CDR3 DNA: TGTGCCTGGAGTGTACGAGTCAGCCACATTTATGGCTACACCTTC; CDR3 protein: CAWSVRVSHIYGYTF; V gene: TRBV30; J gene: TRBJ1-2; clone size: -; D gene: -
CDR3 DNA: TGTGCCAGCAGACAAACAGGGGGAAATGAAAAACTGTTTTTT; CDR3 protein: CASRQTGGNEKLFF; V gene: TRBV6-5; J gene: TRBJ1-4; clone size: once; D gene: TRBD1
CDR3 DNA: TGCAGCGTTGAGGGGACAGGGCATCCTAATGAGCAGTTCTTC; CDR3 protein: CSVEGTGHPNEQFF; V gene: TRBV29-1; J gene: TRBJ2-1; clone size: -; D gene: TRBD1
CDR3 DNA: TGTGCCAGTAGCTTGTCTAGCACAGATACGCAGTATTTT; CDR3 protein: CASSLSSTDTQYF; V gene: TRBV19; J gene: TRBJ2-3; clone size: few; D gene: -
CDR3 DNA: TGCGCCAGCAGCGCCATTTTACGTCACAATGAGCAGTTCTTC; CDR3 protein: CASSAILRHNEQFF; V gene: TRBV5-1; J gene: TRBJ2-1; clone size: few; D gene: -
CDR3 DNA: TGCGCCAGCAGCTTGACGGTTAGTCTACCTGGGGCCAACGTCCTGACTTTC; CDR3 protein: CASSLTVSLPGANVLTF; V gene: TRBV5-1; J gene: TRBJ2-6; clone size: -; D gene: -
CDR3 DNA: TGTGCCGGGGGGGCAGGGGGCTTCACTGAAGCTTTCTTT; CDR3 protein: CAGGAGGFTEAFF; V gene: TRBV30; J gene: TRBJ1-1; clone size: few; D gene: TRBD1
CDR3 DNA: TGCAGCGTGGCGACCGGGCGGAGAACATACAATGAGCAGTTCTTC; CDR3 protein: CSVATGRRTYNEQFF; V gene: TRBV29-1; J gene: TRBJ2-1; clone size: -; D gene: -
CDR3 DNA: TGTGCCAGCAGTCGGTCCGAAGCCTCCTACGAGCAGTACTTC; CDR3 protein: CASSRSEASYEQYF; V gene: TRBV2; J gene: TRBJ2-7; clone size: once; D gene: -